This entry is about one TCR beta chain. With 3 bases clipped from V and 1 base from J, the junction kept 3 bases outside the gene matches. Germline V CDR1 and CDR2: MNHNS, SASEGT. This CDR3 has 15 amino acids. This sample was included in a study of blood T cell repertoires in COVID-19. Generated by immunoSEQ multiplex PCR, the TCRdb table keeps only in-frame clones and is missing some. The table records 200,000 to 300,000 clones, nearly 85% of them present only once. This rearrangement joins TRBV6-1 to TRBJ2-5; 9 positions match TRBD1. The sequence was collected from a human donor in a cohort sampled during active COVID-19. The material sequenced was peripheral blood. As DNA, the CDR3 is TGTGCCAGCAGTGAGGGACAGGGAATCCAAGAGACCCAGTACTTC. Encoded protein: CASSEGQGIQETQYF.